One sample yielded the 11 T cell receptor beta chains listed below, sequenced in a study of early T cells in non-severe SARS-CoV-2 infection. TCRdb recomputed calls from the 5' RACE reads with MiXCR, one row per CDR3 protein. Of approximately 32,000 distinct CDR3 sequences in the sample, about 3.8% were seen once. Sequencing was performed on whole blood. The receptors shown here come from an adult who was a healthcare worker with PCR-confirmed SARS-CoV-2 infection or an uninfected control (not recorded which).

This clonotype occurred many times. The chain uses TRBV20-1 and TRBJ2-5; 13 positions match TRBD2. Germline-derived CDR1 and CDR2 are DFQATT and SNEGSKA (reference sequence). The CDR3 covers 16 residues. V was pared by 7 bases and J by 2 bases, with 10 bases of the junction left unmatched. The CDR3: CSVPRTSGGLQETQYF. Written as DNA, the CDR3 is TGCAGTGTACCGCGGACTAGCGGGGGATTACAAGAGACCCAGTACTTC.

This clonotype was counted ten times or more. V gene TRBV24-1 combines with J gene TRBJ2-3; 9 nucleotides line up with TRBD2. Trimming took 4 bases from V and 2 from J; bases not matched to a gene: 6. The CDR3 totals 16 residues. The germline V gene encodes CDR1 KGHDR and CDR2 SFDVKD. CDR3 in amino acids: CATSDISGGVTDTQYF. The CDR3, as DNA: TGTGCCACCAGTGACATTAGCGGGGGAGTCACAGATACGCAGTATTTT.

This clonotype was found many times. The V gene is TRBV19, the J gene TRBJ2-5; D perhaps matches TRBD1 (5 bases). V lost 2 bases to trimming and J lost 3 bases, with 13 bases between them. This CDR3 contains 15 residues. The germline CDR1 and CDR2 sequences are LNHDA and SQIVND (reference sequence). The CDR3, as DNA: TGTGCCAGTAGTATAAATCTAGTGACAGAAGAGACCCAGTACTTC. Amino acid sequence: CASSINLVTEETQYF.

Many counts were recorded for this clonotype. This chain joins TRBV18 and TRBJ2-3; 10 bases fit TRBD2. CDR1 is KGHSH, CDR2 LQKENI, per germline. There are 18 residues in the CDR3. The V segment lost 3 bases and the J segment 6 bases; nucleotides outside the gene matches: 15. The CDR3 loop is CASSPEVAGGPFTDTQYF. The CDR3 DNA follows: TGTGCCAGCTCACCCGAGGTAGCGGGAGGTCCCTTCACGGATACGCAGTATTTT.

The chain combines TRBV12-3 or TRBV12-4 with TRBJ2-7; no firm D call. Trimming removed 3 bases at V and 2 bases at J, with 8 bases between. The CDR3 has 13 residues. DNA for the CDR3: TGTGCCAGCAGTTTTAAGGGCCCCTACGAGCAGTACTTC. Amino acids: CASSFKGPYEQYF.

This clonotype came up many times. The CDR3 nucleotides read TGTGCCAGCAGCTTAACACCTGGCTACAATGAGCAGTTCTTC. Its translation is CASSLTPGYNEQFF. The chain carries TRBV7-9 and TRBJ2-1; unclear D gene. V dropped 2 bases and J dropped 3 bases, with 8 bases sitting between them. From germline, CDR1 is SEHNR and CDR2 FQNEAQ (reference sequence). The CDR3 runs to 14 residues.

There are many counts of this clonotype. The chain joins TRBV27 to TRBJ2-7; TRBD1 agrees at 7 bases. Trimming took 0 bases from V and 5 from J; bases not matched to a gene: 4. Germline assignment: CDR1 MNHEY and CDR2 SMNVEV (reference sequence). The CDR3 contains 14 residues. This chain's CDR3 is CASSLSGRGNEQYF. CDR3 nucleotides: TGTGCCAGCAGTTTATCGGGCAGGGGGAACGAGCAGTACTTC.

This clonotype was detected many times. The rearrangement links TRBV19 to TRBJ2-7, with D tentatively TRBD1 (5 bases). The CDR3 is 15 amino acids. Germline values: CDR1 LNHDA, CDR2 SQIVND (reference sequence). The V gene lost 5 bases and the J gene lost 0 bases, with 14 bases spanning the gap. In DNA, the CDR3 is TGTGCCAGTAGTGACCCAGGGTCGAGCTCCTACGAGCAGTACTTC. Residues: CASSDPGSSSYEQYF. The entire variable domain, with the rest obtained from reference TRBV19 and TRBJ2-7, is as follows: DGGITQSPKYLFRKEGQNVTLSCEQNLNHDAMYWYRQDPGQGLRLIYYSQIVNDFQKGDIAEGYSVSREKKESFPLTVTSAQKNPTAFYLCASSDPGSSSYEQYFGPGTRLTVT.

The sample holds many counts of this clonotype. This sequence joins TRBV11-2 and TRBJ1-4; possible D gene TRBD1, 5 bases. This CDR3 region has 14 residues. Between the trimmed V and J ends, which lost 2 bases and 8 bases, there was a span of 12 bases. Germline lookup yields CDR1 SGHAT and CDR2 FQNNGV. This chain's CDR3 is CASSLSGDREKLFF. Here the CDR3 DNA reads TGTGCCAGCAGCTTATCGGGGGATAGGGAAAAACTGTTTTTT.

This clonotype was counted ten times or more. V and J are TRBV29-1 and TRBJ1-1; D ambiguous. V was shortened by 3 bases and J by 2 bases, with 4 bases between the two germline ends. Germline-derived CDR1 and CDR2 are SQVTM and ANQGSEA. The CDR3 extends over 11 amino acids. DNA of the CDR3: TGCAGCGTTGACTTTAACACTGAAGCTTTCTTT. Translating it yields CSVDFNTEAFF.

This clonotype was counted ten times or more. This chain joins TRBV18 and TRBJ1-1; 7 nucleotides match TRBD1. The CDR3 spans 16 residues. Looked up from germline, CDR1 is KGHSH and CDR2 is LQKENI. V shed 2 bases and J 3 bases; nucleotides not matched to a gene: 9. In DNA form, the CDR3 reads TGTGCCAGCTCACCATTGGCCCAAGGGGGCGACACTGAAGCTTTCTTT. Translating it yields CASSPLAQGGDTEAFF.